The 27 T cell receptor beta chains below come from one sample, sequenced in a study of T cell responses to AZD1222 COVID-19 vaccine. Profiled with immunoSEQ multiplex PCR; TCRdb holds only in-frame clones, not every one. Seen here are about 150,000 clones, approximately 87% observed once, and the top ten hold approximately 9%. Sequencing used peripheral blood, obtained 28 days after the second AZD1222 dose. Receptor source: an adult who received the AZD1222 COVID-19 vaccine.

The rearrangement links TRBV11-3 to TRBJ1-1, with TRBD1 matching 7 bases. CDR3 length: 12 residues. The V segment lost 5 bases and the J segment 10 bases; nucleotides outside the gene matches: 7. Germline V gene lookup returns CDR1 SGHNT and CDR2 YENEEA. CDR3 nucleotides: TGTGCCAGCAGCCAACGGACAGGTCGAGCTTTCTTT. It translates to CASSQRTGRAFF.

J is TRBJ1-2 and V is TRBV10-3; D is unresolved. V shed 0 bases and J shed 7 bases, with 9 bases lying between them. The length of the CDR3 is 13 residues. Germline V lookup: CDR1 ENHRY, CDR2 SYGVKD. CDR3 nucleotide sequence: TGTGCCATCAGTGAGTCGACCGGGTCTGGCTACACCTTC. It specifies CAISESTGSGYTF.

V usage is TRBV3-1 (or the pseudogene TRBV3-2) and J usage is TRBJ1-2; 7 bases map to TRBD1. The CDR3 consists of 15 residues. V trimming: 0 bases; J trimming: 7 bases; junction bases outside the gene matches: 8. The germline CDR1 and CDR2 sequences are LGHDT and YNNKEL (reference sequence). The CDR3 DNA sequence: TGTGCCAGCAGCCAAGATAATAAAGGGGGCAGTGGCTACACCTTC. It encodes CASSQDNKGGSGYTF.

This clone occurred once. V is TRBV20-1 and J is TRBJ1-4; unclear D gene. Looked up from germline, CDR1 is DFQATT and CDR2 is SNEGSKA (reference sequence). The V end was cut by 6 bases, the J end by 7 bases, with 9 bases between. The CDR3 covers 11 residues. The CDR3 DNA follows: TGCAGTGCCGCCCCGGTTGAAAAACTGTTTTTT. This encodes CSAAPVEKLFF.

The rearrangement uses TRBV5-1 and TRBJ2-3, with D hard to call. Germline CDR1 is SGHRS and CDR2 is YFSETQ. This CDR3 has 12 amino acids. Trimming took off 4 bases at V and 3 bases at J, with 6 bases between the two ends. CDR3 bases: TGCGCCAGCAGCCCACATACAGATACGCAGTATTTT. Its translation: CASSPHTDTQYF.

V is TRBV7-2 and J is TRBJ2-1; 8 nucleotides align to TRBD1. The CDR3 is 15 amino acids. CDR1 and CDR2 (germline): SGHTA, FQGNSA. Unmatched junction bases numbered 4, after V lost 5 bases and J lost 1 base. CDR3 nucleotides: TGTGCCAGCAGCGACAGGGGACAGTCCTACAATGAGCAGTTCTTC. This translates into CASSDRGQSYNEQFF.

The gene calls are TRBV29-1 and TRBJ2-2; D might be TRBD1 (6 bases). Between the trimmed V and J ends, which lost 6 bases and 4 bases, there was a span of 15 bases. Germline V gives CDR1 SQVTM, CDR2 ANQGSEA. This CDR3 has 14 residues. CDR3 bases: TGCAGCGTCGGTGGCAGGGGTGGCACCGGGGAGCTGTTTTTT. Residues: CSVGGRGGTGELFF.

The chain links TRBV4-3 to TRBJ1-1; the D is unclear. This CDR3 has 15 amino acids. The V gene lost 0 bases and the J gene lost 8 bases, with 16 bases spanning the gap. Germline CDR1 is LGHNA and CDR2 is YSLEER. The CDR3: CASSQDHFGSSEAFF. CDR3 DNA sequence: TGCGCCAGCAGCCAAGACCATTTCGGGTCCTCAGAAGCTTTCTTT.

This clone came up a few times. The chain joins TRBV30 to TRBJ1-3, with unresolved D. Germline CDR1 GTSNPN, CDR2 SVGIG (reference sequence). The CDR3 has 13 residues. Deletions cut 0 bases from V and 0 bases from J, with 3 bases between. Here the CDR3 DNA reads TGTGCCTGGAGTGTAAGCTCTGGAAACACCATATATTTT. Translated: CAWSVSSGNTIYF.

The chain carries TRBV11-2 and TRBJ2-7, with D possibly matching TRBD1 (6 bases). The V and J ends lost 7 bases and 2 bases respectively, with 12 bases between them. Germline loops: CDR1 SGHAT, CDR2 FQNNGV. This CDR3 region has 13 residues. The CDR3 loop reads CASNRGMTYEQYF. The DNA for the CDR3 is TGTGCCAGCAATAGGGGGATGACCTACGAGCAGTACTTC. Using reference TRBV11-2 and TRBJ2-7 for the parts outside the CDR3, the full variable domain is EAGVAQSPRYKIIEKRQSVAFWCNPISGHATLYWYQQILGQGPKLLIQFQNNGVVDDSQLPKDRFSAERLKGVDSTLKIQPAKLEDSAVYLCASNRGMTYEQYFGPGTRLTVT.

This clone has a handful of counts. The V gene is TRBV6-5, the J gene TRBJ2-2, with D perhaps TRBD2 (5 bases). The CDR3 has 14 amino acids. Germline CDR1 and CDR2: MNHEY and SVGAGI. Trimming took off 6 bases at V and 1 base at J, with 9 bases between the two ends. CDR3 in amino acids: CASRWTGNTGELFF. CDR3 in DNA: TGTGCCAGCAGATGGACTGGGAACACCGGGGAGCTGTTTTTT.

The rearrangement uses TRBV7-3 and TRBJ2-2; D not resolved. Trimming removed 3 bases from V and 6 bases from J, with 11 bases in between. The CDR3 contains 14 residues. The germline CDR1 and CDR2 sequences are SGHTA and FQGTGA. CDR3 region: CASSFGPKSGELFF. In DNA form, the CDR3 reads TGTGCCAGCAGCTTTGGGCCGAAATCCGGGGAGCTGTTTTTT.

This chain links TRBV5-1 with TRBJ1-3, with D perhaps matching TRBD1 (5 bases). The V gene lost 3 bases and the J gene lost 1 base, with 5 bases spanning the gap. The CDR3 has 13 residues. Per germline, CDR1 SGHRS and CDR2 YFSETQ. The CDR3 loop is CASSSGSGNTIYF. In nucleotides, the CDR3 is TGCGCCAGCAGCTCAGGGTCTGGAAACACCATATATTTT.

Written as DNA, the CDR3 is TGTGCCAGCAGTTACGACAGGGAGGTGTACAATGAGCAGTTCTTC. Its translation is CASSYDREVYNEQFF. This chain connects TRBV6-5 to TRBJ2-1; possible D gene TRBD1, 7 bases. Trimming stripped 2 bases from V and 4 bases from J, with 12 bases between. The CDR3 runs 15 residues. CDR1 MNHEY and CDR2 SVGAGI come from the germline V gene.

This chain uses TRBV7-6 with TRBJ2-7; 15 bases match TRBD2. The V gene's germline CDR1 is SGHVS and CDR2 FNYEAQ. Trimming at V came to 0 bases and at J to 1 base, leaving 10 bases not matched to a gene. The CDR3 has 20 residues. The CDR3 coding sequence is TGTGCCAGCAGCTTAGCGAACCCGGGACTAGCGGGAGGTTATTCCTACGAGCAGTACTTC. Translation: CASSLANPGLAGGYSYEQYF.

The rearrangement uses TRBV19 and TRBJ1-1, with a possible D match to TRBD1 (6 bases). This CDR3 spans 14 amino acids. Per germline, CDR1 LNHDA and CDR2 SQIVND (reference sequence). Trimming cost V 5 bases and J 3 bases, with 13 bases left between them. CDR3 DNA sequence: TGTGCCAGTAGTGTCGATCAGGGGTACACTGAAGCTTTCTTT. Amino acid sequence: CASSVDQGYTEAFF. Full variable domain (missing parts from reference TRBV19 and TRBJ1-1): DGGITQSPKYLFRKEGQNVTLSCEQNLNHDAMYWYRQDPGQGLRLIYYSQIVNDFQKGDIAEGYSVSREKKESFPLTVTSAQKNPTAFYLCASSVDQGYTEAFFGQGTRLTVV.

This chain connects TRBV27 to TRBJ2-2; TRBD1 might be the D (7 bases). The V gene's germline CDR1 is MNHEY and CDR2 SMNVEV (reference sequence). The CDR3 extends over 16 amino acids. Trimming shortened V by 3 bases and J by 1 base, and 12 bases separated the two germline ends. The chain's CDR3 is CASSFGGGRNTGELFF. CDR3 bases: TGTGCCAGCAGTTTTGGAGGGGGCAGGAACACCGGGGAGCTGTTTTTT.

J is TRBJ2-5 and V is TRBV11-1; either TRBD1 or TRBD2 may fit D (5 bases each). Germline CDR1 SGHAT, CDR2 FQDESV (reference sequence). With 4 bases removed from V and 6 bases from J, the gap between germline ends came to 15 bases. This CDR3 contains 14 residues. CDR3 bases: TGTGCCAGCAGCTCAAGGGACGGCGAGAAGACCCAGTACTTC. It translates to CASSSRDGEKTQYF. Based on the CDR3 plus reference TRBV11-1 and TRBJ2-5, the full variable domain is EAEVAQSPRYKITEKSQAVAFWCDPISGHATLYWYRQILGQGPELLVQFQDESVVDDSQLPKDRFSAERLKGVDSTLKIQPAELGDSAMYLCASSSRDGEKTQYFGPGTRLLVL.

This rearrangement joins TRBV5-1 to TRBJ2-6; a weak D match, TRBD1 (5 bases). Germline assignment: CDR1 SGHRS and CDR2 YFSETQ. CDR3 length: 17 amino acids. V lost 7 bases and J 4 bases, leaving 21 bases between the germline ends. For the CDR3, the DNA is TGCGCCAGCTCCCAAGGGGCCGGTCAAGTAGGGGCCAACGTCCTGACTTTC. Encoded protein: CASSQGAGQVGANVLTF. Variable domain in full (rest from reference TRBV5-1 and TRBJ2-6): KAGVTQTPRYLIKTRGQQVTLSCSPISGHRSVSWYQQTPGQGLQFLFEYFSETQRNKGNFPGRFSGRQFSNSRSEMNVSTLELGDSALYLCASSQGAGQVGANVLTFGAGSRLTVL.

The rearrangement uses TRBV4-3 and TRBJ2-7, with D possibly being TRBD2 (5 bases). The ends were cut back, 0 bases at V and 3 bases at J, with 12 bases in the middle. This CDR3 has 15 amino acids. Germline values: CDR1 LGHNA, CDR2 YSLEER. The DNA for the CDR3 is TGCGCCAGCAGCCAAGAACTAGGGTCCTACTACGAGCAGTACTTC. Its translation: CASSQELGSYYEQYF.

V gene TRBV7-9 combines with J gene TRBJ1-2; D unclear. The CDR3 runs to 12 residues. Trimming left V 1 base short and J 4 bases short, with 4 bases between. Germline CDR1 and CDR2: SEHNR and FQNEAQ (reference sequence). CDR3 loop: CASSLDLYGYTF. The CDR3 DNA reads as TGTGCCAGCAGCTTAGACCTCTATGGCTACACCTTC.

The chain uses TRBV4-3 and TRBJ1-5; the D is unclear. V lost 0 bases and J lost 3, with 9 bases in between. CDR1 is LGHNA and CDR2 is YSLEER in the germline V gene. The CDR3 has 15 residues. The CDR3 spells CASSQEAGPNQPQHF. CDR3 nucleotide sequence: TGCGCCAGCAGCCAAGAGGCAGGTCCCAATCAGCCCCAGCATTTT.

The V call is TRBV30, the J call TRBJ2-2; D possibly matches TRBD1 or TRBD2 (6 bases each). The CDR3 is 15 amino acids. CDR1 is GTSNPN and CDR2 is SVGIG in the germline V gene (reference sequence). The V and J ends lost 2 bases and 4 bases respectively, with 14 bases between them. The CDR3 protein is CAWSRGASITGELFF. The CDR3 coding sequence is TGTGCCTGGAGTAGGGGGGCTAGTATCACCGGGGAGCTGTTTTTT. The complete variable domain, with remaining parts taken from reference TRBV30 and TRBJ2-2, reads SQTIHQWPATLVQPVGSPLSLECTVEGTSNPNLYWYRQAAGRGLQLLFYSVGIGQISSEVPQNLSASRPQDRQFILSSKKLLLSDSGFYLCAWSRGASITGELFFGEGSRLTVL.

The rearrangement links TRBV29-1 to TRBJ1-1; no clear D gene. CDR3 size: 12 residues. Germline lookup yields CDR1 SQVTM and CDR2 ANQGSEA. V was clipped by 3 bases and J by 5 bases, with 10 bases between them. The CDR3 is CSVDRMGTEAFF. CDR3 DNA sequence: TGCAGCGTTGACAGGATGGGGACTGAAGCTTTCTTT.

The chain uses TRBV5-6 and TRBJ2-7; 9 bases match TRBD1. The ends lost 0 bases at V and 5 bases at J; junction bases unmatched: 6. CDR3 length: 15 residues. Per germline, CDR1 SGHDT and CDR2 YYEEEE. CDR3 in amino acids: CASSLVPGQGHEQYF. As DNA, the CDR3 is TGTGCCAGCAGCTTGGTCCCGGGACAGGGTCACGAGCAGTACTTC.

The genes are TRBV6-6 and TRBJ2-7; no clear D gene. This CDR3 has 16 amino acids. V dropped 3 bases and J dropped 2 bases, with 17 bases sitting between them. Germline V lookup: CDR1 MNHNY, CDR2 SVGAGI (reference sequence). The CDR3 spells CASSYNEGPGAYEQYF. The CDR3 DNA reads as TGTGCCAGCAGTTATAATGAAGGCCCTGGGGCCTACGAGCAGTACTTC.

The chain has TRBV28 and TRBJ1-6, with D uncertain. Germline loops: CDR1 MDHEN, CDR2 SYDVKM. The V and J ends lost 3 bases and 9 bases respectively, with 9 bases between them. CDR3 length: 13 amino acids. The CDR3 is CASSLESGSPLHF. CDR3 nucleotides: TGTGCCAGCAGTTTGGAATCGGGTTCACCCCTCCACTTT.